The 6 T cell receptor beta chains below were found in one sample sequenced in a study of cytomegalovirus exposure and HLA in healthy donors. The PCR had 60 Vbeta and 13 Jbeta primers. The protocol was immunoSEQ multiplex PCR, while the TCRdb copy is restricted to in-frame clones and leaves out a portion. The sample holds a few hundred thousand clones; over 70% are singletons and the top ten take more than 0.3%. Material for sequencing was PBMCs. All receptors come from a girl aged 2 to 10 in good health and CMV-seronegative.

The chain has TRBV18 and TRBJ2-7; D remains ambiguous. Trimming removed 0 bases from V and 2 bases from J, with 11 bases in between. Germline loops: CDR1 KGHSH, CDR2 LQKENI. This CDR3 comprises 15 residues. CDR3 DNA sequence: TGTGCCAGCTCACCACCTTACCGGAGAGCCTACGAGCAGTACTTC. Protein product: CASSPPYRRAYEQYF. Full variable domain (rest looked up from reference TRBV18 and TRBJ2-7): NAGVMQNPRHLVRRRGQEARLRCSPMKGHSHVYWYRQLPEEGLKFMVYLQKENIIDESGMPKERFSAEFPKEGPSILRIQQVVRGDSAAYFCASSPPYRRAYEQYFGPGTRLTVT.

This clone was found once. The rearrangement joins TRBV9 to TRBJ2-3, with D possibly matching TRBD2 (6 bases). This CDR3 spans 18 amino acids. Germline V gene lookup returns CDR1 SGDLS and CDR2 YYNGEE. V was trimmed by 3 bases and J by 4 bases, leaving 24 bases between them. CDR3 nucleotides: TGTGCCAGCAGCGGGGCCGGGACTCACCTACCGCCACCAGATACGCAGTATTTT. It translates to CASSGAGTHLPPPDTQYF.

This clone showed up just a few times. The CDR3 DNA is TGTGCCAGCAGTTTAGGCCCCCTCCCCAACGAGCAGTACTTC. It translates to CASSLGPLPNEQYF. The chain uses TRBV27 and TRBJ2-7; D not resolved. Germline CDR1 and CDR2: MNHEY and SMNVEV (reference sequence). V was clipped by 2 bases and J by 5 bases, with 13 bases between them. The CDR3 covers 14 residues.

The rearrangement joins TRBV14 to TRBJ2-5, with a possible D match to TRBD1 (6 bases). In germline, CDR1 is SGHDN, CDR2 FVKESK. The CDR3 covers 13 residues. Trimming cost V 5 bases and J 5 bases, with 12 bases left between them. CDR3 nucleotides: TGTGCCAGCAGCTGGGGGCTACAGGAGACCCAGTACTTC. Encoded protein: CASSWGLQETQYF.

The chain uses TRBV6-1 and TRBJ2-7; D gene uncertain. Germline CDR1 MNHNS, CDR2 SASEGT. The CDR3 is 11 residues long. The germline V and J ends were trimmed by 4 bases and 2 bases, with 3 bases remaining between them. The CDR3 DNA reads TGTGCCAGCAGTGCCACCTACGAGCAGTACTTC. It translates to CASSATYEQYF.

This chain links TRBV28 with TRBJ2-7; 9 nucleotides agree with TRBD1. Looked up from germline, CDR1 is MDHEN and CDR2 is SYDVKM. V shed 7 bases, J shed 4 bases, and the junction held 11 bases outside the gene matches. The CDR3 extends over 15 amino acids. The CDR3 nucleotides read TGTGCCAGCATTTACAGGGGGCGCTGGCCTTACGAGCAGTACTTC. This encodes CASIYRGRWPYEQYF.